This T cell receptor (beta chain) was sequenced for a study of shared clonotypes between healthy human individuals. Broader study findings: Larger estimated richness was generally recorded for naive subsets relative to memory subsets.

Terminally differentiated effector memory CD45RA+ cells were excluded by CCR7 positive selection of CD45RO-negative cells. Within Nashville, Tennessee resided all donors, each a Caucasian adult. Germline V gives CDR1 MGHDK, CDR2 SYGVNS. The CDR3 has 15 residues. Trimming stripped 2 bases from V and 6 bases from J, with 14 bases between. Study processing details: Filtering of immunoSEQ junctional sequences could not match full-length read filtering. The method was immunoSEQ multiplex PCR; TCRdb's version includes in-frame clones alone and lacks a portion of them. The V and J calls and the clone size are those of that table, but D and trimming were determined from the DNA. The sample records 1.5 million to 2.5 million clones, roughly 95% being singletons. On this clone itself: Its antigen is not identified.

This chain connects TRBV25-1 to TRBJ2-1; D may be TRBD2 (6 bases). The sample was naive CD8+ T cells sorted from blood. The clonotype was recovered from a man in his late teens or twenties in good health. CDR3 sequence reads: CASSEGRLPGNEQFF. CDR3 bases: TGTGCCAGCAGTGAAGGGAGGCTCCCAGGCAATGAGCAGTTCTTC.